This note documents a single T cell receptor (beta chain) sequence. Its specificity is not known. The sample comes from a study of T cell repertoires in cytomegalovirus infection. Study-level background: Recently described HLA-C-restricted plus well-studied HLA-B-restricted CMV epitopes were used.

Between the trimmed V and J ends, which lost 2 bases and 0 bases, there was a span of 19 bases. Per germline, CDR1 SGHTA and CDR2 FQGTGA. The CDR3 covers 18 residues. A single record per CDR3 protein comes from TCRdb applying MiXCR to the reads. In the table there are around 95,000 distinct CDR3 sequences, 29% of which are singletons. The source is a human donor in good health (CMV status not recorded). Some clones in this sample may be carry-over from other donors' samples. The sequences come from CD8+ T cells from cultured PBMCs, collected from culture after CMV antigen stimulation. The V gene is TRBV7-3, the J gene TRBJ1-2; maybe TRBD1 (5 bases). CDR3 nucleotides: TGTGCCAGCAGCTTACGTGTGGCAGGGAAAGGGGCTAACTATGGCTACACCTTC. It translates to CASSLRVAGKGANYGYTF.